A selection of T cell receptor beta chains follows, all from one sample in a study of blood T cell repertoires in COVID-19. Produced via immunoSEQ multiplex PCR; TCRdb's table is partial and in-frame only. Counted here are approximately 150,000 clones, about 80% occurring once; the ten biggest clones make up about a tenth. Specimen: peripheral blood. These receptors originate from a man in his 70s with active or convalescent COVID-19. The CDR3 runs from the conserved cysteine through the conserved F or W. A D gene is named only where the DNA matches it firmly. A clone size is listed for some rows: how often the clone was seen (once, few, many), or a class if it is expanded.

v_call: TRBV7-2
d_call: -
j_call: TRBJ2-4
clone_size: -
cdr3_nt: TGTGCCAGCAGCTTACAGGGGCGTTCGGCCAAAAACATTCAGTACTTC
cdr3_aa: CASSLQGRSAKNIQYF

v_call: TRBV3-1/TRBV3-2
d_call: TRBD1
j_call: TRBJ1-1
clone_size: -
cdr3_nt: TGTGCCAGCAGCCTTACAGGGGATAACACTGAAGCTTTCTTT
cdr3_aa: CASSLTGDNTEAFF

v_call: TRBV28
d_call: -
j_call: TRBJ1-6
clone_size: -
cdr3_nt: TGTGCCAGCAGTTTTAGGCAGGAGGGCTCACCCCTCCACTTT
cdr3_aa: CASSFRQEGSPLHF

v_call: TRBV7-9
d_call: -
j_call: TRBJ2-5
clone_size: few
cdr3_nt: TGTGCCAGCAGCTTTGGATCGGGAGAGACCCAGTACTTC
cdr3_aa: CASSFGSGETQYF

v_call: TRBV28
d_call: -
j_call: TRBJ2-1
clone_size: -
cdr3_nt: -
cdr3_aa: CASSSSTSGTGGVNEQFF

v_call: TRBV4-3
d_call: -
j_call: TRBJ2-6
clone_size: -
cdr3_nt: TGCGCCAGCAGCCCTACCTCCGCCGCAAGCTCTGGGGCCAACGTCCTGACTTTC
cdr3_aa: CASSPTSAASSGANVLTF

v_call: TRBV9
d_call: TRBD1
j_call: TRBJ1-4
clone_size: -
cdr3_nt: TGTGCCAGCAGCCGGACAGGGGGGGAAAAACTGTTTTTT
cdr3_aa: CASSRTGGEKLFF

v_call: TRBV7-2
d_call: -
j_call: TRBJ1-5
clone_size: -
cdr3_nt: TGTGCCAGCAGCCTGGGACATAACAATCAGCCCCAGCATTTT
cdr3_aa: CASSLGHNNQPQHF

v_call: TRBV4-3
d_call: TRBD1
j_call: TRBJ2-5
clone_size: once
cdr3_nt: TGCGCCAGCAGCCTCGGGACAGGGAAAGGTGAGACCCAGTACTTC
cdr3_aa: CASSLGTGKGETQYF

v_call: TRBV3-1/TRBV3-2
d_call: -
j_call: TRBJ1-1
clone_size: -
cdr3_nt: TGTGCCAGCAGCCACACCGGACAGGAAGCTTTCTTT
cdr3_aa: CASSHTGQEAFF

v_call: TRBV6-6
d_call: -
j_call: TRBJ1-5
clone_size: -
cdr3_nt: TGTGCCAGCACGGGCAGGGCGAGGCAGCCCCAGCATTTT
cdr3_aa: CASTGRARQPQHF

v_call: TRBV2
d_call: TRBD1
j_call: TRBJ1-1
clone_size: -
cdr3_nt: TGTGCCAGCAGGGCCCCGCCAGGGGGCGCCGGGGACACTGAAGCTTTCTTT
cdr3_aa: CASRAPPGGAGDTEAFF

v_call: TRBV7-9
d_call: -
j_call: TRBJ1-1
clone_size: -
cdr3_nt: TGTGCCAGCAGCTTGAGACAGGATGGGAACACTGAAGCTTTCTTT
cdr3_aa: CASSLRQDGNTEAFF

v_call: TRBV7-2
d_call: TRBD2
j_call: TRBJ2-3
clone_size: few
cdr3_nt: TGTGCCAGCAGCCCGGGGGAACTAGCGGGAAGCACAGATACGCAGTATTTT
cdr3_aa: CASSPGELAGSTDTQYF

v_call: TRBV19
d_call: -
j_call: TRBJ2-7
clone_size: many
cdr3_nt: TGTGCCAGTAGTCACCGGAGAGTCTACGAGCAGTACTTC
cdr3_aa: CASSHRRVYEQYF

v_call: TRBV7-9
d_call: -
j_call: TRBJ2-1
clone_size: -
cdr3_nt: TGTGCCAGCAGCCCCCGGGGGACGGGGACAGATGAGCAGTTCTTC
cdr3_aa: CASSPRGTGTDEQFF

v_call: TRBV5-4
d_call: -
j_call: TRBJ2-5
clone_size: few
cdr3_nt: TGTGCCAGCAGCTTGGAGGGGCGGGAGACCCAGTACTTC
cdr3_aa: CASSLEGRETQYF

v_call: TRBV3-1/TRBV3-2
d_call: -
j_call: TRBJ1-1
clone_size: -
cdr3_nt: TGTGCCAGCAGCCATACAGGGTTGGGGGCTGAAGCTTTCTTT
cdr3_aa: CASSHTGLGAEAFF

v_call: TRBV7-2
d_call: -
j_call: TRBJ2-2
clone_size: -
cdr3_nt: TGTGCCAGCAGCTTCGCAGGGGCCACCGGGGAGCTGTTTTTT
cdr3_aa: CASSFAGATGELFF

v_call: TRBV11-2
d_call: TRBD1
j_call: TRBJ2-2
clone_size: -
cdr3_nt: TGTGCCAGCAGCCCGTGGGACAGACAGAACACCGGGGAGCTGTTTTTT
cdr3_aa: CASSPWDRQNTGELFF

v_call: TRBV7-9
d_call: -
j_call: TRBJ2-1
clone_size: -
cdr3_nt: TGTGCCAGCAGCTTCTTCCAGTACAATGAGCAGTTCTTC
cdr3_aa: CASSFFQYNEQFF

v_call: TRBV5-6
d_call: -
j_call: TRBJ1-5
clone_size: -
cdr3_nt: TGTGCCAGCAGCTTGTTGGGGCAGTACAATCAGCCCCAGCATTTT
cdr3_aa: CASSLLGQYNQPQHF

v_call: TRBV10-3
d_call: -
j_call: TRBJ1-1
clone_size: -
cdr3_nt: TGTGCCATCAGAACTCATGGGGGGGGGAACACTGAAGCTTTCTTT
cdr3_aa: CAIRTHGGGNTEAFF

v_call: TRBV5-1
d_call: -
j_call: TRBJ2-7
clone_size: -
cdr3_nt: TGCGCCAGCAGCGGATCCGCGGGACAGATTACCTACGAGCAGTACTTC
cdr3_aa: CASSGSAGQITYEQYF

v_call: TRBV7-9
d_call: TRBD2
j_call: TRBJ2-1
clone_size: -
cdr3_nt: TGTGCCAGCAGCGGAGTGGGGGGGTACGTTTCCGATGAGCAGTTCTTC
cdr3_aa: CASSGVGGYVSDEQFF

v_call: TRBV3-1/TRBV3-2
d_call: -
j_call: TRBJ1-1
clone_size: -
cdr3_nt: TGTGCCAGCAGCCAAGCCGACCCGTGGGGAGGGCGAGAGTTTATCACTGAAGCTTTCTTT
cdr3_aa: CASSQADPWGGREFITEAFF

v_call: TRBV7-8
d_call: TRBD2
j_call: TRBJ2-7
clone_size: -
cdr3_nt: TGTGCCAGCAGCTTAGTTAGGGAGGGGCAGTACTTC
cdr3_aa: CASSLVREGQYF

v_call: TRBV3-1/TRBV3-2
d_call: TRBD2
j_call: TRBJ2-5
clone_size: -
cdr3_nt: TGTGCCAGCGAGGGAGGGGATTTTGAGACCCAGTACTTC
cdr3_aa: CASEGGDFETQYF

v_call: TRBV7-9
d_call: -
j_call: TRBJ2-3
clone_size: once
cdr3_nt: TGTGCCAGCAGCCCTGCCCAGGGCAGGGCTGGGACAGATACGCAGTATTTT
cdr3_aa: CASSPAQGRAGTDTQYF

v_call: TRBV2
d_call: -
j_call: TRBJ2-1
clone_size: -
cdr3_nt: TGTGCCAGCAGTGAACAGGGGTGGACCTACAATGAGCAGTTCTTC
cdr3_aa: CASSEQGWTYNEQFF

v_call: TRBV5-6
d_call: TRBD1
j_call: TRBJ2-2
clone_size: once
cdr3_nt: TGTGCCAGCAGTTCGGACAGGGTGCACACCGGGGAGCTGTTTTTT
cdr3_aa: CASSSDRVHTGELFF

v_call: TRBV15
d_call: -
j_call: TRBJ2-7
clone_size: -
cdr3_nt: TGTGCCACCAGCAGGAGGAGGGGCGACGAGCAGTACTTC
cdr3_aa: CATSRRRGDEQYF

v_call: TRBV28
d_call: -
j_call: TRBJ1-3
clone_size: -
cdr3_nt: TGTGCCACCGGGGACCTGGGGGCCTCTGGAAACACCATATATTTT
cdr3_aa: CATGDLGASGNTIYF

v_call: TRBV11-2
d_call: TRBD1
j_call: TRBJ1-4
clone_size: -
cdr3_nt: TGTGCCAGCAGCCAGAATGCCGGGACAGCAAGTGGAAAACTGTTTTTT
cdr3_aa: CASSQNAGTASGKLFF

v_call: TRBV7-2
d_call: TRBD1
j_call: TRBJ1-3
clone_size: -
cdr3_nt: TGTGCCAGCAGCACAAGACAGGGGAACACCATATATTTT
cdr3_aa: CASSTRQGNTIYF

v_call: TRBV7-9
d_call: -
j_call: TRBJ1-1
clone_size: -
cdr3_nt: TGTGCCAGCAGCTTCGAACACCGCACTGAAGCTTTCTTT
cdr3_aa: CASSFEHRTEAFF

v_call: TRBV5-4
d_call: TRBD2
j_call: TRBJ2-5
clone_size: -
cdr3_nt: TGTGCCAGCAGCCGGCCCCAAGCGGGGGGCCGATTTCAAGAGACCCAGTACTTC
cdr3_aa: CASSRPQAGGRFQETQYF

v_call: TRBV20-1
d_call: -
j_call: TRBJ1-4
clone_size: -
cdr3_nt: TGCAGTGCTAGTCTAGGGGCAGGGAATGAAAAACTGTTTTTT
cdr3_aa: CSASLGAGNEKLFF

v_call: TRBV6-5
d_call: -
j_call: TRBJ1-6
clone_size: -
cdr3_nt: TGTGCCAGCAGACCAGGGTACAATTCACCCCTCCACTTT
cdr3_aa: CASRPGYNSPLHF

v_call: TRBV7-9
d_call: TRBD2
j_call: TRBJ2-5
clone_size: -
cdr3_nt: TGTGCCAGCAGCTTTAGACTAGCGGGAGATATGGGAGAGACCCAGTACTTC
cdr3_aa: CASSFRLAGDMGETQYF

v_call: TRBV27
d_call: -
j_call: TRBJ2-2
clone_size: -
cdr3_nt: TGTGCCAGCAGTTTCGACAGGGACTACACCGGGGAGCTGTTTTTT
cdr3_aa: CASSFDRDYTGELFF

v_call: TRBV6-1
d_call: TRBD1
j_call: TRBJ2-5
clone_size: -
cdr3_nt: TGTGCCAGCAGTGACCCGGACAGGTCAGAGACCCAGTACTTC
cdr3_aa: CASSDPDRSETQYF

v_call: TRBV5-1
d_call: TRBD1
j_call: TRBJ2-3
clone_size: -
cdr3_nt: TGCGCCAGCAGCATACAGGGGGCGCATGATACGCAGTATTTT
cdr3_aa: CASSIQGAHDTQYF

v_call: TRBV6-4
d_call: -
j_call: TRBJ2-6
clone_size: -
cdr3_nt: TGTGCCAGCAGTGAGTCTAGGCCAATCTCTGGGGCCAACGTCCTGACTTTC
cdr3_aa: CASSESRPISGANVLTF

v_call: TRBV6-1
d_call: -
j_call: TRBJ2-7
clone_size: -
cdr3_nt: TGTGCCAGCAGTGAACTACGGGAGCAGTACTTC
cdr3_aa: CASSELREQYF

v_call: TRBV2
d_call: -
j_call: TRBJ2-3
clone_size: -
cdr3_nt: TGTGCCAGCCAAACTAGGGTCACAGATACGCAGTATTTT
cdr3_aa: CASQTRVTDTQYF

v_call: TRBV11-1
d_call: -
j_call: TRBJ2-7
clone_size: -
cdr3_nt: TGTGCCAGCAGCTTAACTCAATTGTTGCGGGAGCAGTACTTC
cdr3_aa: CASSLTQLLREQYF

v_call: TRBV10-2
d_call: TRBD2
j_call: TRBJ2-1
clone_size: -
cdr3_nt: TGCGCCAGCAGGCCCCCCCCAGCGGGAGCGCCGAGGGTCTACAATGAGCAGTTCTTC
cdr3_aa: CASRPPPAGAPRVYNEQFF

v_call: TRBV5-5
d_call: -
j_call: TRBJ1-3
clone_size: many
cdr3_nt: TGTGCCAGCAGCTTCGCAGGGCCAAACTCTGGAAACACCATATATTTT
cdr3_aa: CASSFAGPNSGNTIYF

v_call: TRBV28
d_call: -
j_call: TRBJ1-2
clone_size: -
cdr3_nt: TGTGCCAGCAGCGGTGACAGCTATGGCTACACCTTC
cdr3_aa: CASSGDSYGYTF

v_call: TRBV15
d_call: -
j_call: TRBJ1-4
clone_size: -
cdr3_nt: TGTGCCACTGGATCAGGGGCTCAGGCAACTAATGAAAAACTGTTTTTT
cdr3_aa: CATGSGAQATNEKLFF

v_call: TRBV28
d_call: -
j_call: TRBJ1-2
clone_size: -
cdr3_nt: TGTGCCAGCAGTTTAAGGGGACACCGTAGGGCTGGCTACACCTTC
cdr3_aa: CASSLRGHRRAGYTF

v_call: TRBV19
d_call: TRBD1
j_call: TRBJ1-5
clone_size: -
cdr3_nt: TGTGCCAGTGATGGGTGGGGACAGGGGAATCAGCCCCAGCATTTT
cdr3_aa: CASDGWGQGNQPQHF

v_call: TRBV6-5
d_call: -
j_call: TRBJ1-1
clone_size: -
cdr3_nt: TGTGCCGGGCGGGGGGTAGGCACTGAAGCTTTCTTT
cdr3_aa: CAGRGVGTEAFF

v_call: TRBV4-3
d_call: TRBD2
j_call: TRBJ2-5
clone_size: -
cdr3_nt: TGCGCCAGCAGCCAAAACGGGACTAGCGGGGGCCAAGAGACCCAGTACTTC
cdr3_aa: CASSQNGTSGGQETQYF

v_call: TRBV6-1
d_call: -
j_call: TRBJ1-2
clone_size: -
cdr3_nt: TGTGCCAGCAGTGAAGGCCAGGTCCGTGGCTACACCTTC
cdr3_aa: CASSEGQVRGYTF

v_call: TRBV9
d_call: -
j_call: TRBJ1-5
clone_size: -
cdr3_nt: TGTGCCAGCAGCGCCGGGACATCTCGACAGCCCCAGCATTTT
cdr3_aa: CASSAGTSRQPQHF

v_call: TRBV5-4
d_call: -
j_call: TRBJ1-2
clone_size: -
cdr3_nt: TGTGCCAGCAGCCCCGGGGGGGACTCTAACTATGGCTACACCTTC
cdr3_aa: CASSPGGDSNYGYTF

v_call: TRBV11-3
d_call: -
j_call: TRBJ2-7
clone_size: few
cdr3_nt: TGTGCCAGCAGCTTAGGCAGGGGAACAGACGAGCAGTACTTC
cdr3_aa: CASSLGRGTDEQYF